This T cell receptor beta chain derives from a study of blood T cell repertoires in COVID-19. About the study: Sites in the United States, Italy and Spain provided acute and convalescent COVID-19 samples.

Source study methods: Cell counts per sample came from amplifying reference gene primers. Here immunoSEQ multiplex PCR was the method, and the copy in TCRdb shows in-frame clones only, minus some. Clone size and V and J calls were adopted from that table, with D and trimming inferred from the DNA. The sample records 150,000 to 200,000 clones, less than 90% being singletons. Germline CDR1 and CDR2: SGHTA and FQGNSA. The CDR3 loop spans 16 amino acids. V was pared by 1 base and J by 3 bases, with 16 bases between. Seattle cases were enrolled at active infection and followed longitudinally. V is TRBV7-2 and J is TRBJ2-7; TRBD2 is a possible D gene (6 bases). Sequencing was carried out using peripheral blood. The clonotype originates from a woman aged 70-85 years with COVID-19, enrolled during active disease. The CDR3 sequence: CASSLEGRSWIYEQYF. DNA of the CDR3: TGTGCCAGCAGCTTAGAGGGGAGGTCTTGGATCTACGAGCAGTACTTC.